The rows below give T cell receptor beta chains drawn from one sample of a study of shared clonotypes between healthy human individuals. Assay: immunoSEQ multiplex PCR; the TCRdb copy retains only in-frame clones and omits some. The table shows 2 million to 2.5 million clones, with under 95% occurring only once. The sample comprised naive CD4+ T cells from PBMCs. The receptors were sampled from a man in his late teens or twenties in good health. Some clones in this sample may be carry-over from other donors' samples. The conserved cysteine and the conserved F or W are not part of the CDR3 here.

CDR3 length,V gene,J gene,CDR3 protein
12,TRBV5-1,TRBJ2-5,ASRRQGEQETQY
13,TRBV25-1,TRBJ2-5,ASRGERERGETQY
12,TRBV9,TRBJ1-1,ASSVLSSGTEAF
14,TRBV25-1,TRBJ2-2,ASSDLRQGWTGELF
13,TRBV7-9,TRBJ1-4,ASSSQEEVDEKLF
13,TRBV29-1,TRBJ2-2,SVLQGPSNTGELF
14,TRBV5-5,TRBJ2-7,ASSLDSRYGTYEQY
9,TRBV20-1,TRBJ2-1,SARNYHEQF
14,TRBV7-8,TRBJ1-5,ASSFRPVGSNQPQH
13,TRBV10-3,TRBJ1-5,AISEGTSSGMPQH
13,TRBV6-5,TRBJ2-2,ASSSPSGDTGELF
12,TRBV9,TRBJ1-1,ASTRGDSNTEAF
9,TRBV6-5,TRBJ1-2,ASSPGYGYT
10,TRBV7-9,TRBJ1-3,SGEPTGNTIY
12,TRBV27,TRBJ1-1,ASSSPSLNTEAF
13,TRBV9,TRBJ1-4,ASSKTGWANEKLF
10,TRBV7-9,TRBJ1-3,ASRSLPNTIY
15,TRBV19,TRBJ2-3,ASSIGHSGTRGDTQY
11,TRBV10-3,TRBJ1-1,AKRDRENTEAF
11,TRBV28,TRBJ1-1,ASRPRSSTEAF
12,TRBV28,TRBJ1-4,ASSLRGGGEKLF
11,TRBV27,TRBJ2-3,ASRRGHTDTQY
13,TRBV6-5,TRBJ2-1,ASSYSGSSYNEQF
15,TRBV9,TRBJ2-1,ASSVATRASGYNEQF
13,TRBV10-3,TRBJ1-2,AIKPGVGGLGGYT
16,TRBV6-1,TRBJ2-3,ASSAHRVTSGTWDTQY
11,TRBV6-5,TRBJ2-7,ASGPAMTGEQY
16,TRBV7-9,TRBJ2-2,ASSLGLTGARAGGELF
11,TRBV28,TRBJ2-1,ASGITAMNEQF
13,TRBV27,TRBJ1-5,ASSSLDRGNQPQH
16,TRBV30,TRBJ2-5,AWSGRTSGAWLQETQY
14,TRBV5-1,TRBJ2-2,ASSWGGQGGTGELF
14,TRBV2,TRBJ2-6,ASSVPGGTGANVLT
13,TRBV27,TRBJ1-1,ASSLLDRPNTEAF
12,TRBV4-3,TRBJ1-4,ASSRRTKAEKLF
12,TRBV27,TRBJ1-1,ASSLYRYGTEAF
13,TRBV2,TRBJ2-1,ASRDLWSGTAQRV
13,TRBV4-2,TRBJ2-1,ASSQSGGSYNEQF
20,TRBV28,TRBJ2-1,ASRKQQGHQKPGQGNKNEQF
13,TRBV28,TRBJ2-1,ASTTPSGIYNEQF
11,TRBV5-5,TRBJ2-1,ASSFWGYNEQF
12,TRBV28,TRBJ2-7,ASSPTSWPYEQY
14,TRBV5-1,TRBJ2-2,ASSPQLGENTGELF
13,TRBV15,TRBJ1-5,ATSRDRAVRQPQH
10,TRBV7-9,TRBJ2-3,ASSSALDTQY
13,TRBV2,TRBJ1-5,ASSARGGRNQPQH
11,TRBV28,TRBJ2-5,ASSSGQDETQY
11,TRBV7-7,TRBJ2-5,ASSRGRGETQY
14,TRBV28,TRBJ2-2,ASSSADRANTGELF
13,TRBV6-6,TRBJ2-7,ASSLGGGYQGEQY
11,TRBV19,TRBJ1-5,AYRGTGNQPQH
12,TRBV29-1,TRBJ2-5,SVGYHEAGETQY
9,TRBV6-5,TRBJ2-1,ASSYNNEQF
11,TRBV9,TRBJ2-3,ASSVERTDTQY
14,TRBV25-1,TRBJ2-3,ASSESGASGIDTQY
14,TRBV14,TRBJ2-5,ASSQDWGRVYETQY
14,TRBV7-6,TRBJ2-7,ASSLGAGTSIYEQY